Presented here are 12 T cell receptor beta chains from one specimen sequenced in a study of T cells in Graves' hyperthyroidism and ophthalmopathy (dated by TCRdb to between 2017 and 2020). The library was generated by multiplex PCR. The sequencer was an Illumina HiSeq 2000. The TCR beta CDR3 regions were amplified from RNA transcripts. For the first round of RT-PCR on the TCR CDR3, the HTBI primer set was used together with the Qiagen OneStep RT-PCR kit. Starting from the raw public reads, TCRdb applied fastp trimming at Q25, assembled clones with MiXCR and retained in-frame beta chains. When rows share a CDR3 protein, they turn into one entry using the most common DNA and genes. The sample table shows about 560,000 distinct CDR3 sequences, and over 15% are seen once. More than 15% of the sample is in the top ten clones. The sequenced material came from blood. The source of these receptors is a woman aged 18-29 years with Graves' hyperthyroidism.

This clonotype occurred a few times. The gene calls are TRBV27 and TRBJ2-6; D gene ambiguous. Trimming cost V 5 bases and J 0 bases, with 14 bases left between them. Germline-derived CDR1 and CDR2 are MNHEY and SMNVEV (reference sequence). This CDR3 contains 17 residues. CDR3 coding DNA: TGTGCCAGCAGTACCCGGACGGGCTTCTCTGGGGCCAACGTCCTGACTTTC. It is translated as CASSTRTGFSGANVLTF.

This clonotype showed up just a few times. The chain recombines TRBV7-8 with TRBJ2-5; 16 bases are a match to TRBD2. V gave up 3 bases and J gave up 3 bases; unmatched junction bases: 10. Germline assignment: CDR1 SGHVS and CDR2 FQNEAQ. This CDR3 is built from 19 residues. CDR3 in DNA: TGTGCCAGCAGCTTCCTCCTAGGGGGGACTAGCGGGGGGGAAGAGACCCAGTACTTC. Translated: CASSFLLGGTSGGEETQYF.

This clonotype showed up many times. The chain is built from TRBV7-9 and TRBJ1-5; D possibly corresponds to TRBD1 (6 bases). The CDR3 is made up of 13 amino acids. Germline lookup yields CDR1 SEHNR and CDR2 FQNEAQ (reference sequence). The V end was cut by 5 bases, the J end by 7 bases, with 12 bases between. DNA of the CDR3: TGTGCCAGCAGCGTACAGGGAGACCAGCCCCAGCATTTT. Translating it yields CASSVQGDQPQHF.

This chain links TRBV30 with TRBJ2-1, with D perhaps TRBD1 (5 bases). Trimming shortened V by 0 bases and J by 0 bases, and 15 bases separated the two germline ends. This CDR3 has 17 residues. Germline V gene data show CDR1 as GTSNPN and CDR2 as SVGIG (reference sequence). This chain's CDR3 is CAWSVSRTPSSYNEQFF. In DNA form, the CDR3 reads TGTGCCTGGAGTGTAAGTCGGACACCGAGCTCCTACAATGAGCAGTTCTTC.

The sample holds many counts of this clonotype. The J gene is TRBJ2-5, the V gene TRBV5-5; perhaps TRBD1 as D (6 bases). Looked up from germline, CDR1 is SGHKS and CDR2 is YYEKEE (reference sequence). This CDR3 comprises 14 residues. V was shortened by 5 bases and J by 5 bases, with 16 bases between the two germline ends. CDR3 DNA: TGTGCCAGCAGGGGGGCAGGGAACAGGGAGACCCAGTACTTC. Protein product: CASRGAGNRETQYF.

This clonotype has a count of ten or more. This chain links TRBV20-1 with TRBJ1-5; D might be TRBD1 (6 bases). Trimming stripped 2 bases from V and 6 bases from J, with 11 bases between. CDR3 size: 13 residues. Looked up from germline, CDR1 is DFQATT and CDR2 is SNEGSKA (reference sequence). The DNA for the CDR3 is TGCAGTGCTAGAACGACAGGACTTCAGCCCCAGCATTTT. Amino acids: CSARTTGLQPQHF.

This clonotype was seen many times. This chain connects TRBV6-1 to TRBJ2-1; D possibly corresponds to TRBD2 (6 bases). This CDR3 has 15 residues. Germline CDR1 is MNHNS and CDR2 is SASEGT. V lost 1 base and J lost 7, with 14 bases in between. CDR3 protein: CASSEVGGAGNEQFF. For the CDR3, the DNA is TGTGCCAGCAGTGAAGTTGGAGGGGCGGGGAATGAGCAGTTCTTC.

To note about this clonotype: An end of the junction differs from the germline gene, which may be a read error. This chain joins TRBV6-1 and TRBJ1-4; TRBD1 agrees at 8 bases. The CDR3 spans 14 residues. CDR1 MNHNS and CDR2 SASEGT come from the germline V gene. The CDR3 coding sequence is TGTGCCAGCAGACGTACAGGGGGGAGCGAAAAACTGTGTTTT. Encoded protein: CASRRTGGSEKLCF.

The chain uses TRBV10-2 and TRBJ2-7; 13 bases are a match to TRBD2. From germline, CDR1 is WSHSY and CDR2 SAAADI. This CDR3 spans 17 amino acids. Germline trimming cut 6 bases from V and 4 bases from J; bases unmatched to any gene: 12. CDR3 in DNA: TGCGCCAGCAGCCGAGGACTAGCGGGAGTCATCATGTACGAGCAGTACTTC. This encodes CASSRGLAGVIMYEQYF.

This clonotype has more than one count but fewer than ten. This chain joins TRBV5-6 and TRBJ2-5; weak D call: TRBD2 (5 bases). CDR1 is SGHDT and CDR2 is YYEEEE in the germline V gene. Deletions cut 4 bases from V and 4 bases from J, with 11 bases between. The CDR3 consists of 13 residues. In DNA form, the CDR3 reads TGTGCCAGCAGCCCGACTAATAGAGAGACCCAGTACTTC. This sequence encodes CASSPTNRETQYF.

This clonotype was counted at least ten times. This chain links TRBV2 with TRBJ1-2; 7 bases are a match to TRBD1. The CDR3 is 18 amino acids. Germline values: CDR1 SNHLY, CDR2 FYNNEI. Trimming removed 4 bases from V and 1 base from J; junction bases left unmatched: 15. CDR3: CASSAGGISKPVNYGYTF. CDR3 in DNA: TGTGCCAGCAGTGCAGGGGGGATCAGTAAACCCGTTAACTATGGCTACACCTTC.

The gene calls are TRBV5-1 and TRBJ2-2; D not certain. Trimming stripped 2 bases from V and 8 bases from J, with 7 bases between. The CDR3 consists of 12 residues. Germline values: CDR1 SGHRS, CDR2 YFSETQ. The CDR3 sequence is CASSLAEGELFF. DNA of the CDR3: TGCGCCAGCAGCTTAGCTGAGGGGGAGCTGTTTTTT.